This paragraph reports one T cell receptor beta chain. What it recognizes is unknown. These data originate in a study of a mutant IDH1 vaccine in newly diagnosed glioma. Study summary: Most patients had radiochemotherapy with temozolomide before enrollment; others had one alone. Held at week 35, visit V12 was the safety follow-up, and visit V13 followed at week 47. Whole-study results and caveats: Detectable vaccine-induced immune responses arose in about 93% of patients.

Only in-frame clones appear in the TCRdb table, and some are missing; sequencing was by immunoSEQ multiplex PCR. Of some 40,000 clones listed, 75% were seen once; the top ten hold about 9.6%. The sample's time point: week 47, end of study. Each vaccine dose was 300 ug of mutant IDH1 20-mer peptide, with topical imiquimod. Trimming left V 0 bases short and J 7 bases short, with 9 bases between. This CDR3 contains 13 residues. In germline, CDR1 is SEHNR, CDR2 FQNEAQ (reference sequence). The chain combines TRBV7-9 with TRBJ1-2; TRBD1 might be the D (5 bases). Sequences were derived from PBMCs, sampled from a glioma patient whose treatment included an IDH1 peptide vaccine. The origin of this receptor is a man between 35 and 55 years old with glioma. The CDR3 coding sequence is TGTGCCAGCAGCTTAGCGGGGACGCTTGGCTACACCTTC. Its translation is CASSLAGTLGYTF.